These 30 T cell receptor beta chains were sequenced from one sample in a study of CD8 T cells in ankylosing spondylitis. A single record per CDR3 protein comes from TCRdb applying MiXCR to the 5' RACE reads. The repertoire includes a few hundred thousand distinct CDR3 sequences, around 20% of them detected once, and roughly 8% sits in the top ten. The sequenced sample was blood, either unsorted or a sorted T cell fraction (not recorded which). The receptors were gathered from a male donor with ankylosing spondylitis or in good health (not recorded which).

This clonotype was counted a few times. This rearrangement joins TRBV5-1 to TRBJ1-3, with unresolved D. The CDR3 contains 14 residues. Germline V gives CDR1 SGHRS, CDR2 YFSETQ. V shed 0 bases and J shed 2 bases, with 6 bases lying between them. The CDR3 reads CASSLEVTGNTIYF. In DNA, the CDR3 is TGCGCCAGCAGCTTGGAAGTGACTGGAAACACCATATATTTT.

This chain uses TRBV20-1 with TRBJ2-5; maybe TRBD2 (7 bases). Trimming left V 5 bases short and J 5 bases short, with 18 bases between. This CDR3 spans 14 amino acids. The germline gives CDR1 DFQATT, CDR2 SNEGSKA (reference sequence). In DNA, the CDR3 is TGCAGTGCTCCAAATCGAGGGGGGGTCGAGACCCAGTACTTC. Amino acid sequence: CSAPNRGGVETQYF.

The rearrangement uses TRBV5-1 and TRBJ1-5, with D uncertain. The V and J ends lost 2 bases and 0 bases respectively, with 9 bases between them. CDR1 and CDR2 (germline): SGHRS, YFSETQ. The CDR3 is 15 residues long. Written as DNA, the CDR3 is TGCGCCAGCAGCTTATACGGCTATAGCAATCAGCCCCAGCATTTT. The encoded protein is CASSLYGYSNQPQHF.

CDR3 in amino acids: CSARSRDDGRGTEAFF. The CDR3 region has the DNA TGCAGTGCTAGATCCCGGGACGACGGACGGGGAACTGAAGCTTTCTTT. V usage is TRBV20-1 and J usage is TRBJ1-1, with a possible D match to TRBD1 (5 bases). V was shortened by 2 bases and J by 5 bases, with 21 bases between the two germline ends. This CDR3 is built from 16 residues. CDR1 and CDR2 (germline): DFQATT, SNEGSKA (reference sequence).

This clonotype was detected only a few times. V and J are TRBV10-3 and TRBJ2-2; TRBD2 might be the D (6 bases). Germline V gene sequence: CDR1 ENHRY, CDR2 SYGVKD. This CDR3 region has 15 residues. The V end lost 4 bases, the J end lost 3 bases, and 12 bases lay between the germline ends. The CDR3 is CAISGKGLDTGELFF. The CDR3 bases are TGTGCCATCAGTGGGAAGGGACTGGACACCGGGGAGCTGTTTTTT.

The chain links TRBV4-1 to TRBJ1-4; possibly TRBD1 for D (6 bases). Germline assignment: CDR1 MGHRA and CDR2 YSYEKL. V dropped 4 bases and J dropped 8 bases, with 14 bases sitting between them. This CDR3 is 14 amino acids long. The CDR3 loop reads CASSRDTVGEKLFF. The CDR3 coding sequence is TGCGCCAGCAGCCGGGACACGGTGGGGGAAAAACTGTTTTTT.

This clonotype was counted a few times. The V gene is TRBV14, the J gene TRBJ2-1; weak D call: TRBD2 (5 bases). The CDR3 contains 14 residues. V was trimmed by 2 bases and J by 10 bases, leaving 15 bases between them. In germline, CDR1 is SGHDN, CDR2 FVKESK. CDR3 sequence: CASSQWFIGGEQFF. CDR3 in DNA: TGTGCCAGCAGCCAATGGTTCATCGGAGGCGAGCAGTTCTTC.

The chain carries TRBV20-1 and TRBJ2-7; 11 bases align to TRBD2. This CDR3 spans 13 amino acids. V was pared by 5 bases and J by 0 bases, with 0 bases of the junction left unmatched. Looked up from germline, CDR1 is DFQATT and CDR2 is SNEGSKA (reference sequence). In DNA, the CDR3 is TGCAGTGCTCTAGCGGGGGGCTCCTACGAGCAGTACGTC. Its translation is CSALAGGSYEQYV.

The chain joins TRBV28 to TRBJ1-1; TRBD1 is a possible D gene (6 bases). The germline gives CDR1 MDHEN, CDR2 SYDVKM. This CDR3 region has 16 residues. Between the trimmed V and J ends, which lost 3 bases and 4 bases, there was a span of 18 bases. CDR3 residues: CASSLGGKMVGTEAFF. The CDR3 DNA follows: TGTGCCAGCAGTTTGGGGGGCAAGATGGTGGGCACTGAAGCTTTCTTT.

The rearrangement joins TRBV10-3 to TRBJ2-1; no reliable D call. The germline V gene encodes CDR1 ENHRY and CDR2 SYGVKD. Trimming took 10 bases from V and 3 from J, leaving 7 bases between them. CDR3 size: 11 residues. The CDR3 is CATNYYNEQFF. The DNA of the CDR3 is TGTGCCACCAACTACTACAATGAGCAGTTCTTC.

This chain joins TRBV7-9 and TRBJ2-2; 7 bases match TRBD2. Trimming took 11 bases from V and 0 from J; bases not matched to a gene: 3. The CDR3 runs to 13 residues. Per germline, CDR1 SEHNR and CDR2 FQNEAQ (reference sequence). The CDR3 protein is CARSGANTGELFF. CDR3 sequence (DNA): TGTGCCCGGAGCGGGGCGAACACCGGGGAGCTGTTTTTT.

This clonotype occurred a few times. This rearrangement joins TRBV20-1 to TRBJ2-5; TRBD1 or TRBD2 may be the D gene (5 bases each). Germline lookup yields CDR1 DFQATT and CDR2 SNEGSKA (reference sequence). The CDR3 has 14 residues. Trimming removed 1 base at V and 3 bases at J, with 12 bases between. This CDR3 reads CSARVPRGEETQYF. The CDR3 DNA sequence: TGCAGTGCTAGAGTCCCCCGAGGGGAAGAGACCCAGTACTTC.

The chain recombines TRBV28 with TRBJ2-7; 7 bases are a match to TRBD2. The germline gives CDR1 MDHEN, CDR2 SYDVKM. This CDR3 region has 15 residues. V gave up 6 bases and J gave up 5 bases; unmatched junction bases: 13. CDR3 sequence reads: CASSPPLAIGDEQYV. The CDR3, as DNA: TGTGCCAGCAGCCCTCCACTAGCGATCGGCGACGAGCAGTACGTC.

The V call is TRBV12-3 or TRBV12-4, the J call TRBJ2-1; D may be TRBD1 or TRBD2 (6 bases each). This CDR3 comprises 12 residues. V gave up 3 bases and J gave up 10 bases, with 10 bases separating them. The CDR3 loop reads CASSFRGTEQFF. In DNA form, the CDR3 reads TGTGCCAGCAGTTTCCGGGGGACAGAGCAGTTCTTC.

This clonotype was counted ten times or more. This chain links TRBV6-6 with TRBJ2-3; D is ambiguous. Deletions cut 6 bases from V and 6 bases from J, with 10 bases between. This CDR3 comprises 12 residues. The germline gives CDR1 MNHNY, CDR2 SVGAGI (reference sequence). In DNA form, the CDR3 reads TGTGCCAGCAGCCTTACGAGGGATACGCAGTATTTT. Its translation is CASSLTRDTQYF.

This clonotype was counted only a few times. This sequence joins TRBV12-3 or TRBV12-4 and TRBJ1-6, with D maybe TRBD1 (5 bases). There are 13 residues in the CDR3. Trimming took 4 bases from V and 10 from J, leaving 11 bases between them. CDR3 loop: CASSYEGRSPLHF. CDR3 DNA: TGTGCCAGCAGTTATGAGGGGAGATCACCCCTCCACTTT.

V gene TRBV6-1 combines with J gene TRBJ1-2, with D perhaps TRBD1 (5 bases). The V end was cut by 5 bases, the J end by 4 bases, with 11 bases between. Per the germline V gene, CDR1 is MNHNS and CDR2 is SASEGT. The CDR3 is made up of 13 amino acids. CDR3 protein: CASSKGLGYGYTF. The CDR3 bases are TGTGCCAGCAGTAAGGGGTTGGGCTATGGCTACACCTTC.

The J gene is TRBJ2-1, the V gene TRBV15; no clear D. Trimming removed 2 bases at V and 6 bases at J, with 14 bases between. The germline CDR1 and CDR2 sequences are LNHNV and YYDKDF (reference sequence). This CDR3 region has 15 residues. This CDR3 is CATSRPGHTVNEQFF. The CDR3 nucleotides are TGTGCCACCAGCAGACCGGGCCACACGGTCAATGAGCAGTTCTTC.

The chain uses TRBV27 and TRBJ1-1; D not resolved. The germline V gene has CDR1 MNHEY and CDR2 SMNVEV (reference sequence). The CDR3 consists of 14 residues. V was cut by 3 bases and J by 0 bases, with 8 bases left in between. The DNA of the CDR3 is TGTGCCAGCAGTTTTTCGGGGATGAACACTGAAGCTTTCTTT. It is translated as CASSFSGMNTEAFF.

This clonotype was detected a few times. The rearrangement links TRBV5-1 to TRBJ2-2, with a weak D call TRBD1 (6 bases). Germline values: CDR1 SGHRS, CDR2 YFSETQ. The CDR3 loop spans 15 amino acids. Trimming pared 2 bases from V and 3 bases from J, leaving 11 bases between. CDR3: CASSLTGKDTGELFF. As DNA, the CDR3 is TGCGCCAGCAGCTTAACAGGGAAGGACACCGGGGAGCTGTTTTTT.

This clonotype occurred a few times. V is TRBV29-1 and J is TRBJ2-1; 13 positions agree with TRBD2. Germline V CDR1 and CDR2: SQVTM, ANQGSEA. V trimming: 0 bases; J trimming: 6 bases; junction bases outside the gene matches: 5. The CDR3 is 16 residues long. The CDR3 reads CSVEDWTSGSINEQFF. The CDR3, as DNA: TGCAGCGTTGAAGATTGGACTAGCGGGAGTATCAATGAGCAGTTCTTC.

The genes are TRBV12-2 and TRBJ2-3; the table gives TRBD2 as D, unverified against the DNA. TRBV12-2 is a pseudogene segment. This CDR3 comprises 18 residues. This CDR3 is CASRLALLAGGGTDTQYF. In DNA, the CDR3 is TGTGCAAGTCGCTTAGCGCTTCTAGCGGGAGGAGGAACAGATACGCAGTATTTT.

The chain couples TRBV12-3 or TRBV12-4 to TRBJ2-2; TRBD1 or TRBD2 may be the D gene (6 bases each). CDR3 length equals 13 residues. Deletions cut 7 bases from V and 7 bases from J, with 13 bases between. Here the CDR3 DNA reads TGTGCCAGCACCTGGGGGGCGGGCGGGGAGCTGTTTTTT. Its translation: CASTWGAGGELFF.

The V and J genes are TRBV2 and TRBJ2-5; a possible D gene is TRBD1 (6 bases). Germline V lookup: CDR1 SNHLY, CDR2 FYNNEI. The CDR3 runs 13 residues. The V and J ends lost 10 bases and 1 base respectively, with 13 bases between them. Here the CDR3 reads CATKRDTQETQYF. The CDR3 coding sequence is TGTGCCACCAAAAGGGACACCCAAGAGACCCAGTACTTC.

The chain joins TRBV12-2 to TRBJ1-1. TRBV12-2 is tagged as a pseudogene. CDR3 length equals 17 residues. The CDR3 coding sequence is TGTGCAAGTCGCTTAGTGGTCCGTTGGCAACTGAACACTGAAGCTTTCTTT. This encodes CASRLVVRWQLNTEAFF.

The sample holds many counts of this clonotype. This chain joins TRBV20-1 and TRBJ2-3; weak D call: TRBD2 (5 bases). V was cut by 1 base and J by 5 bases, with 10 bases left in between. The CDR3 contains 13 residues. Germline values: CDR1 DFQATT, CDR2 SNEGSKA (reference sequence). The CDR3 spells CSARGRGVDTQYF. The CDR3 DNA follows: TGCAGTGCTAGAGGTCGGGGTGTAGATACGCAGTATTTT.

The table lists this clonotype with many counts. This chain connects TRBV28 to TRBJ1-5; 7 positions agree with TRBD1. Per the germline V gene, CDR1 is MDHEN and CDR2 is SYDVKM. With V trimmed by 6 bases and J by 3 bases, 2 bases remained unmatched. This CDR3 comprises 13 residues. CDR3 nucleotides: TGTGCCAGCAGGGGACAGAACAATCAGCCCCAGCATTTT. Encoded protein: CASRGQNNQPQHF.

The chain recombines TRBV16 with TRBJ2-7, with D maybe TRBD1 (5 bases). The V end lost 4 bases, the J end lost 2 bases, and 9 bases lay between the germline ends. The CDR3 spans 13 residues. The V gene's germline CDR1 is KGHSY and CDR2 FQNENV. This CDR3 is CASSLRVPYEQYV. CDR3 bases: TGTGCCAGCAGCCTCAGGGTCCCCTACGAGCAGTACGTC.

The chain links TRBV29-1 to TRBJ1-1, with D uncertain. V was cut by 7 bases and J by 2 bases, with 17 bases left in between. CDR1 is SQVTM and CDR2 is ANQGSEA in the germline V gene. The CDR3 totals 14 residues. The CDR3 bases are TGCAGCGCGAACCTCCGGAACCAAAACACTGAAGCTTTCTTT. The encoded protein is CSANLRNQNTEAFF.

V and J are TRBV10-3 and TRBJ1-2; D remains ambiguous. Germline CDR1 reads ENHRY; CDR2 reads SYGVKD. Trimming stripped 3 bases from V and 7 bases from J, with 15 bases between. The CDR3 length is 14 residues. CDR3 in DNA: TGTGCCATCAGTGAAAGCCCTACTAGGTTTGGCTACACCTTC. Its translation: CAISESPTRFGYTF.